The T cell receptor (beta chain) described here comes from a study of T cell repertoires in cytomegalovirus infection (dated by TCRdb to between 2018 and 2020). The study in broad terms: Alongside well-studied HLA-B-restricted epitopes, the peptide stimulations were aimed at recently identified HLA-C-restricted CMV epitopes, whose presentation resists viral immunomodulation. Donor HLA type was relevant to the analysis, because carriage of CMV infection together with the matching HLA type was indicated by public TCR beta signatures. On the study overall, not on this receptor specifically: In both this cohort and an independent cohort of 352 donors, the cumulative frequency of public TCR beta family members distinguished carriers of CMV infection plus the relevant HLA type. The ex vivo response was dominated by HLA-C-restricted CMV-specific TCR beta clonotypes, and the single most frequent clonotype in two of eight donors was supplied by these HLA-C-restricted clonotypes.

The treatment or condition label for this specimen denotes: in vitro stimulation with specific CMV peptide epitopes to enrich CMV-specific T cells. The sequencer listed for this sample is Illumina HiSeq 1500. In TCRdb, the public reads were trimmed at Q25 with fastp and aligned with MiXCR, with productive beta chains retained. Identical CDR3 proteins give one entry, which carries the most common genes and DNA. For this sample there are 50,000 to 65,000 distinct CDR3 sequences; 20% to 25% appear just once. The ten largest clones take up roughly 67% of the sample. Trimming takes 7 bases from V and 2 bases from J, and the germline ends sit 11 bases apart. Inclusive of the bounding cysteine and phenylalanine, the CDR3 is 14 residues long. This entry keeps only the CDR3 DNA: 42 bases, framed from base 1. The germline V gene yields MDHEN for CDR1 and SYDVKM for CDR2. A remark on this clonotype: Its antigen remains undetermined. No base-level quality is on record; no much larger clone is a single base apart.

The sequence was collected from a human donor in good health (CMV status not recorded). Some clones in this sample may be carry-over from other donors' samples. The chain links TRBV28 with TRBJ2-2; the D gene is perhaps TRBD1, from 5 matching bases. Source: CD8+ T cells from cultured PBMCs, taken from culture after CMV antigen stimulation. This receptor has the CDR3 CASKSQGNTGELFF. The DNA sequence is given as TGTGCCAGCAAGTCGCAGGGAAACACCGGGGAGCTGTTTTTT.